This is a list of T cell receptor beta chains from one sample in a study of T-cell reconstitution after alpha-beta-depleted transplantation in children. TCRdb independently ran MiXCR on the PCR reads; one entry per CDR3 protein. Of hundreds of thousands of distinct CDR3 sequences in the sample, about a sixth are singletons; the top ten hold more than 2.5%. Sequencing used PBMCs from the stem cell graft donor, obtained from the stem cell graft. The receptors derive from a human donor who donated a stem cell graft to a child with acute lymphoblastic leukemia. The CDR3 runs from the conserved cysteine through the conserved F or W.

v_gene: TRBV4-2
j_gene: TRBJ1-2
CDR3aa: CASSQVAGFYGYTF

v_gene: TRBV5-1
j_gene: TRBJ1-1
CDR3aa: CASSLGLKGTEAFF

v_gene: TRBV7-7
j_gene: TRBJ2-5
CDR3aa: CEQGGEETQYF

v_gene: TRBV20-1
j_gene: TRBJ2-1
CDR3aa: CSARDGSVVAGQFF

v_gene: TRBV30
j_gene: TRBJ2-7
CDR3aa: CAWNLGTRRSTYEQYF

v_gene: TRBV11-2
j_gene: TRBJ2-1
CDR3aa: CASTKEVVQGQHEQFF

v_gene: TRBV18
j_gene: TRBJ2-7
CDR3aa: CASSPTGGGYEQYF

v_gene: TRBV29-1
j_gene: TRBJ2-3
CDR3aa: CSVVGGRTDTQYF

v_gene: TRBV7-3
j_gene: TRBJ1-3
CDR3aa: CASSLGPNSGNTIYF

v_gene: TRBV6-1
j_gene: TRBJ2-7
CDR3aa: CASRPGRGTGNAYEQYF

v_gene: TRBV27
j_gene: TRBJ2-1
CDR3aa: CASSHYSYNEQFF

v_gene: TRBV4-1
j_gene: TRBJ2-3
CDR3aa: CASSQVASGSLDTQYF

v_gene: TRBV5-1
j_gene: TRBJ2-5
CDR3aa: CASTPGALAGKETQYF

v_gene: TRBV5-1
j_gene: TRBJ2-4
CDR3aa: CASSLSFSGGENIQYF

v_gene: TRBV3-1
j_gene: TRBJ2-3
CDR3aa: CASSQGVQFTDTQYF

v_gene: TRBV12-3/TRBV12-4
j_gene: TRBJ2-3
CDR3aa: CASSRQRGTDTQYF

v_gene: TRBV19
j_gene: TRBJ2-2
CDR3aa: CASSIETVRDTGELFF

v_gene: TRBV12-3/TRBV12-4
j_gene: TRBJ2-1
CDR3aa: CASSIAGSYNEQFF

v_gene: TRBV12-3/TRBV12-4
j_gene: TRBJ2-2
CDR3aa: CASSLASGRSTGELFF

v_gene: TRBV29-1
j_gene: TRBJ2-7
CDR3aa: CSVEDLEGYEQYF

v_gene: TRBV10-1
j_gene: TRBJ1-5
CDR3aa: CASSSDREGQPQHF

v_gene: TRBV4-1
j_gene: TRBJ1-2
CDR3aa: CASSPWTGNYGYTF

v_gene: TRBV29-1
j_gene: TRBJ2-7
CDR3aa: CSVVSRADYEQYF

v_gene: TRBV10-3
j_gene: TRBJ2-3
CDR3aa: CAIRDLPNTDTQYF

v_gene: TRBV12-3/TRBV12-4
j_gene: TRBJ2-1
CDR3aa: CASSPGERRDEQFF

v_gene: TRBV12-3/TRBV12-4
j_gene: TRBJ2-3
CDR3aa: CASSASLAGNTDTQYF

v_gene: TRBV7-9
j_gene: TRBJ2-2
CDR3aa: CASSSALKKGGELFF

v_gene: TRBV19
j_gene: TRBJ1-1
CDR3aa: CASSINGNTEAFF

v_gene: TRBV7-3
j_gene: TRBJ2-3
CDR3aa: CASSLGRGTDTQYF

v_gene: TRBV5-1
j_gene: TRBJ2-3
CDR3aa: CASSLPTDTQYF

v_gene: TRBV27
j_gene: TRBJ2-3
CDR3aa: CASSLSVAGVNTDTQYF

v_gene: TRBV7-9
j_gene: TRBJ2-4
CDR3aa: CASSLGGAGTKNIQYF

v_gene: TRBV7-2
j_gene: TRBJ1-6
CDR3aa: CASSPIGQYNSPLHF

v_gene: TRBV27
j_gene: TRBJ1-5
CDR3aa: CASSDPSFVGGRSNQPQHF

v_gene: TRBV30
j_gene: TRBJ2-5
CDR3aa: CAWSLWGETQYF

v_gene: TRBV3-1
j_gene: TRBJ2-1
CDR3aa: CASSQDRASGKGREQFF

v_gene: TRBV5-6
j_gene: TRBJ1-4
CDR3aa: CASSLEVGNRGSNEKLFF

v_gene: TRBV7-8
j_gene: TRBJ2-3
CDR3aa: CASSLAQLIRAQYF

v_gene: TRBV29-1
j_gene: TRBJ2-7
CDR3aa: CSVEAGGYEQYF

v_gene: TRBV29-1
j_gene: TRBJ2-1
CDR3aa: CSVETSASSYNEQFF

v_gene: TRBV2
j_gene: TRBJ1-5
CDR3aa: CASQGDLNQPQHF

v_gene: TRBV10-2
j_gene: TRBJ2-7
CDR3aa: CASSPTVVYEQYF

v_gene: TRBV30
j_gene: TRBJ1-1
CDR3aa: CAWTPWDSLNTEAFF

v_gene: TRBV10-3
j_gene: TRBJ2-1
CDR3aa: CAISEPQRGTEQFF

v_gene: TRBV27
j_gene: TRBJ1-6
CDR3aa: CASSFGSGNNSPLHF

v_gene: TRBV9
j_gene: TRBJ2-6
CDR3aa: CASRGDSKAGANVLTF

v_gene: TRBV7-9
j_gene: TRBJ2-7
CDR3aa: CASSPEGLAGVNEQYF

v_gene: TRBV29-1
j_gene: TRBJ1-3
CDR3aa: CSVEDRSLSGNTIYF

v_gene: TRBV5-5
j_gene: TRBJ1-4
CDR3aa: CASSFVPATNEKLFF

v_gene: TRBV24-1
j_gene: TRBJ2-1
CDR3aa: CATGSAGLYNEQFF

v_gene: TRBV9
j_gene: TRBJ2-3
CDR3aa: CASSAERSYTDTQYF

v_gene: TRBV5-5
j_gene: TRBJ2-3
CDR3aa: CASSLVVGAATDTQYF

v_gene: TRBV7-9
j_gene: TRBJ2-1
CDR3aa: CASSLPQNYIPNF

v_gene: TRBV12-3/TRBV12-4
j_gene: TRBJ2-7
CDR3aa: CASSLGAGRSYEQYF